Here is one TCR beta chain with its context. Naive CD8 cells were CD45RO-negative, positively selected for CCR7, excluding terminally differentiated effector memory CD45RA+ cells. Clones were read by immunoSEQ multiplex PCR, and TCRdb kept only the in-frame ones, dropping some. Of under 1 million clones in the sample, just over 95% were seen once. This CDR3 is 15 amino acids long. CDR1 is SGHRS and CDR2 is YFSETQ in the germline V gene. V was shortened by 0 bases and J by 4 bases, with 12 bases between the two germline ends. This entry comes from a study of shared clonotypes between healthy human individuals.

The specimen was naive CD8+ T cells sorted from blood. V is TRBV5-1 and J is TRBJ2-3, with D possibly matching TRBD2 (5 bases). This TCR came from a man aged 25 to 40 in good health. CDR3 loop: CASSLGEFGADTQYF. For the CDR3, the DNA is TGCGCCAGCAGCTTGGGGGAGTTTGGAGCAGATACGCAGTATTTT.